The entry below gives a single T cell receptor (beta chain) sequence along with its context. Its matching antigen is unknown. These data belong to a study of cytomegalovirus exposure and HLA in healthy donors. Findings and limits, study-wide: Information on immune exposure was restricted to one variable (CMV serostatus). A later analysis found that most CMV-associated TCR beta chains appeared HLA-restricted.

The trim removed 2 bases at V and 2 bases at J, leaving 7 bases unmatched. CDR1 is WSHSY, CDR2 SAAADI, per germline. The CDR3 is 17 residues long. PCR primers comprised 60 Vbeta and 13 Jbeta primers. Libraries were prepared by immunoSEQ multiplex PCR; TCRdb keeps only in-frame clonotypes and omits some of them. The table lists some 42,000 clones, about 47% of them singletons. The sequence was collected from a human donor in good health. The chain links TRBV10-2 to TRBJ1-5, with 9 bases lining up with TRBD1. The sequenced sample consisted of PBMCs. The CDR3 DNA is TGCGCCAGCAGTGAGGGGGACAGGGTGTCGGGCAATCAGCCCCAGCATTTT. This gives the protein CASSEGDRVSGNQPQHF.